This T cell receptor (beta chain) was recovered during a study of blood T cells in healthy people across ages (dated by TCRdb to between 2015 and 2017). Background on the whole study: In model experiments, template switching captured roughly one uniquely barcoded TCR beta cDNA molecule for every two T cells. Using the same blood draw, the study looked at two additional independent replicas of 1 million unique cDNA reads for two donors, one aged 18 to 29 and the other aged 80 or older. The donors were divided into four age groups: young (average around 17 years), middle-aged (roughly 40), aged (approximately 59) and long-lived (around 87). To avoid experimental bias, donors of different ages were spread randomly across the sequencing lanes. The study measured age-related changes in TCR beta repertoire diversity using deep sequencing normalized with unique cDNA molecular identifiers.

Libraries were constructed by 5' RACE. The reads were generated on an Illumina HiSeq 2500. A second PCR of about 6 to 11 cycles was run with a J-beta primer mix and a sample-barcoded 5' primer. Each TCR beta cDNA molecule received a unique molecular identifier from a template-switch 5' adaptor carrying 12 random nucleotides. Each sample yielded at least 2.5 million CDR3-containing paired-end reads. All of the RNA was converted into first-strand cDNA using the Mint cDNA synthesis kit, with a TRBC-specific oligonucleotide serving as the primer. Following uracil-DNA glycosylase treatment, a first 18-cycle PCR with universal primers M1SS and BC2_uni_R was performed on all cDNA. Processing in the source paper ran as follows. For normalization, 1 million high-quality reads, each with a distinct molecular identifier, were randomly selected from each sample. Instead of being binned into consensus sequences, reads that shared molecular identifiers were thrown out. MiTCR, set to a Q25 quality threshold and the strictest error-elimination algorithm, was used for CDR3 identification, clonotype clustering and error correction. A nonparametric unseen species model with Euler transformation was used to estimate a lower bound on total TCR beta diversity. TCRdb itself trimmed the public reads at Q25 with fastp, ran MiXCR and retained productive beta chains. Each record represents a unique CDR3 protein, reported with the most common genes and DNA among its rows. These V and J calls derive from TCRdb rather than the authors' analysis. Counted in this sample were fewer than 1,000,000 distinct CDR3 sequences; more than 35% of them appeared once. The top ten clonotypes cover 15% to 20% of the sample.

V is pruned by 4 bases and J by 8 bases, leaving 8 bases of the junction without a gene match. The germline V gene (reference sequence) provides CDR1 SGHKS and CDR2 YYEKEE. There are 15 amino acids in the CDR3, from cysteine to phenylalanine inclusive. Of the read, only the CDR3 DNA is kept; its 45 bases are in frame from base 1. General findings and caveats noted by the study authors: Estimates of total diversity based on one million sequenced T cells were considered lower bounds and underestimates. Because profiling used bulk unsorted PBMCs, naive and antigen-experienced compartments could not be compared conclusively. Donor CMV infection status was unknown, potentially confounding age-related changes in expanded clonotypes. Compared with the aged group, the long-lived group had more naive CD4+ T cells, fewer expanded clones and increased TCR diversity, a pattern suggesting age selection. Observed TCR beta diversity correlated strongly with the percentage of naive T cells measured by flow cytometry. Observed TCR beta diversity per million T cells fell roughly linearly with age, and a significant reduction was already apparent by age around 40.

The donors were roughly 40 Caucasian individuals from Russia, aged roughly 6 to 100 years, who were systemically healthy. Each donor gave 8 to 10 milliliters of peripheral blood, collected into EDTA-treated Vacutainer tubes. PBMCs were isolated by Ficoll-Paque density-gradient centrifugation, with at least 6 million obtained per sample. Total RNA was extracted from PBMCs with Trizol reagent, with at least 6 micrograms obtained per sample. For every donor, flow cytometry on a PBMC aliquot measured the percentage of naive CD45RAhigh/CD27high T cells. Regarding this clonotype: Its recognized antigen is unknown. No per-base quality is available; no much larger clone lies one base away.

The material sequenced was blood. The receptor's source is a man older than 75 in good health. This receptor chain uses TRBV5-5 and TRBJ2-1, with TRBD2 matching 11 junction bases. The CDR3 region: CASSILAGDFHEQFF. The bases read TGTGCCAGCAGCATACTAGCGGGAGATTTTCATGAGCAGTTCTTC.